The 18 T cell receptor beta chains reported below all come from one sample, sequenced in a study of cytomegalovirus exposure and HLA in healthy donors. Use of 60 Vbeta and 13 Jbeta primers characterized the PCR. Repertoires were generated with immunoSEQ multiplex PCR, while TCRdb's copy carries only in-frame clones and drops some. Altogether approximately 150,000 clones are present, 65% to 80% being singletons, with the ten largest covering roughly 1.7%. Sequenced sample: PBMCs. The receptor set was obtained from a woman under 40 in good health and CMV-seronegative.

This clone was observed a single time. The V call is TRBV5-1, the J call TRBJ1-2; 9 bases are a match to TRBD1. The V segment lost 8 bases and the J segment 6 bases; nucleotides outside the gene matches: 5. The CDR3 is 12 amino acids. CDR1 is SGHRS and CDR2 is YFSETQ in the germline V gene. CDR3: CARWTGDNGYTF. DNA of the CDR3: TGCGCCAGATGGACAGGGGATAATGGCTACACCTTC.

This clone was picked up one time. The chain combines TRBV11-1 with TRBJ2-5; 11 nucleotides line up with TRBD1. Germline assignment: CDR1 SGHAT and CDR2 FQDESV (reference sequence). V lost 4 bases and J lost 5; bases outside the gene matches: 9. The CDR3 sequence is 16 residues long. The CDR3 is CASSSLGQGAKETQYF. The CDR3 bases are TGTGCCAGCAGCTCCCTCGGACAGGGGGCTAAGGAGACCCAGTACTTC.

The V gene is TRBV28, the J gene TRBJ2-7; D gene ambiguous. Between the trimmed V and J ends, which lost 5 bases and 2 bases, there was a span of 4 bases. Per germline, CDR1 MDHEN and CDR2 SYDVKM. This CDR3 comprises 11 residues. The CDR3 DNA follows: TGTGCCAGCAGTATAACCTACGAGCAGTACTTC. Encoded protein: CASSITYEQYF.

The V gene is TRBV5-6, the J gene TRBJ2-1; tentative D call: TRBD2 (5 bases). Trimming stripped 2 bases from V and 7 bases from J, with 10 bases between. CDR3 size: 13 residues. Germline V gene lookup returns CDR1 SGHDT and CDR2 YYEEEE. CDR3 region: CASSFTRFNEQFF. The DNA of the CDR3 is TGTGCCAGCAGCTTTACTAGATTTAATGAGCAGTTCTTC.

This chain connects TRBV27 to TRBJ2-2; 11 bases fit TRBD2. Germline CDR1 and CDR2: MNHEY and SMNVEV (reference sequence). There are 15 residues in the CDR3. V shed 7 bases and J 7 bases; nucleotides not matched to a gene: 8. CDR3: CASNLAGGGFGELFF. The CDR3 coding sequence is TGTGCCAGCAACTTAGCGGGAGGGGGATTCGGGGAGCTGTTTTTT.

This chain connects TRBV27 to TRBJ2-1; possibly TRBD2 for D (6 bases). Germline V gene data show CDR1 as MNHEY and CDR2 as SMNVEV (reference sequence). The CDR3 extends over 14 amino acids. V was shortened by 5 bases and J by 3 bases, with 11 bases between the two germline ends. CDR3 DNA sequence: TGTGCCAGCAGTAGGAGGGACGGCTACAATGAGCAGTTCTTC. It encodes CASSRRDGYNEQFF.

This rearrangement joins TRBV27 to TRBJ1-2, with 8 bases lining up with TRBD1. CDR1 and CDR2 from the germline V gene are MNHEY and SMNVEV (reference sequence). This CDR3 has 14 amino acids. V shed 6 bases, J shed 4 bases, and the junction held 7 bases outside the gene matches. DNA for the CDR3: TGTGCCAGCAGATTTGGACAGGGAAGCTATGGCTACACCTTC. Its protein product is CASRFGQGSYGYTF.

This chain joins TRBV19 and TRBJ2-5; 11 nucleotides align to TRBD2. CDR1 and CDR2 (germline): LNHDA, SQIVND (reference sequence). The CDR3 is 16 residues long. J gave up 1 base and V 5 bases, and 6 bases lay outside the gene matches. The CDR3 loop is CASSLTSGGTQETQYF. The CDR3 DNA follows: TGTGCCAGTAGTCTAACTAGCGGGGGAACCCAAGAGACCCAGTACTTC. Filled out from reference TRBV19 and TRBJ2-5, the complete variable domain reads DGGITQSPKYLFRKEGQNVTLSCEQNLNHDAMYWYRQDPGQGLRLIYYSQIVNDFQKGDIAEGYSVSREKKESFPLTVTSAQKNPTAFYLCASSLTSGGTQETQYFGPGTRLLVL.

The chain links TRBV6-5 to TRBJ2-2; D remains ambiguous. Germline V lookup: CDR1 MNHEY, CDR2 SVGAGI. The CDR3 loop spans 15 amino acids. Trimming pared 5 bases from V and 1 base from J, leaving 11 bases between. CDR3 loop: CASSRQDLNTGELFF. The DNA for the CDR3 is TGTGCCAGCAGTCGACAAGATCTGAACACCGGGGAGCTGTTTTTT.

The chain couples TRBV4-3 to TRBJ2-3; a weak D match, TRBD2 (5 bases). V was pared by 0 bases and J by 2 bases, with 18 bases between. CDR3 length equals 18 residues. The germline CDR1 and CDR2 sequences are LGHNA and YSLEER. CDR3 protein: CASSQDRATSALTDTQYF. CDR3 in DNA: TGCGCCAGCAGCCAAGATCGGGCTACTAGTGCCCTCACAGATACGCAGTATTTT.

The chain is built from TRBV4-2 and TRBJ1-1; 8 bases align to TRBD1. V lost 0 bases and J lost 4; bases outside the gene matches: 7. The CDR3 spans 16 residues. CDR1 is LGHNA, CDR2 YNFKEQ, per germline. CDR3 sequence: CASSQDPTGGLTEAFF. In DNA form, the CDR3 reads TGTGCCAGCAGCCAAGATCCAACAGGGGGTCTCACTGAAGCTTTCTTT.

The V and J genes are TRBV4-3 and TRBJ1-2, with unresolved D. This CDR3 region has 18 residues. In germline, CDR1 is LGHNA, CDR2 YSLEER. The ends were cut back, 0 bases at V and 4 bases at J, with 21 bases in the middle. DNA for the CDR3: TGCGCCAGCAGCCAAGATTCCGGCACGAAACTAGCCCCCTATGGCTACACCTTC. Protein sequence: CASSQDSGTKLAPYGYTF.

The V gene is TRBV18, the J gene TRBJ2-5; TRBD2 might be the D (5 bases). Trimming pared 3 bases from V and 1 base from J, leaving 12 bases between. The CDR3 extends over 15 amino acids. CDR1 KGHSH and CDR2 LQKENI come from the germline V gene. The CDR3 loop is CASSPSAGVQETQYF. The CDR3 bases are TGTGCCAGCTCACCGTCGGCCGGGGTCCAAGAGACCCAGTACTTC.

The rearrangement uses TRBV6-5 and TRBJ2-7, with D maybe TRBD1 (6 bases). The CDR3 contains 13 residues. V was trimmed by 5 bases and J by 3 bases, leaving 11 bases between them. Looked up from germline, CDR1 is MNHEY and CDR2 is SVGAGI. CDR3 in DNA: TGTGCCAGCAGTCACAGGGAAAGCTACGAGCAGTACTTC. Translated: CASSHRESYEQYF.

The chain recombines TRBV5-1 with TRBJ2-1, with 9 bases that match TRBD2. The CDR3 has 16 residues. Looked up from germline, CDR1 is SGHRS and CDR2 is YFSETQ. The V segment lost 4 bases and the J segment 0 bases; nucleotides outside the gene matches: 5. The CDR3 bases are TGCGCCAGCAGCGAAAGCGGGGGGAGCTCCTACAATGAGCAGTTCTTC. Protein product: CASSESGGSSYNEQFF.

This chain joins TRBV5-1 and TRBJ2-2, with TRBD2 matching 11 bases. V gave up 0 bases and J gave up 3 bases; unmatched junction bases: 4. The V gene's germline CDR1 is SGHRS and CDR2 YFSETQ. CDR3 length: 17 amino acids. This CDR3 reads CASSLVTSGTHTGELFF. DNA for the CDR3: TGCGCCAGCAGCTTGGTGACTAGCGGGACCCACACCGGGGAGCTGTTTTTT.

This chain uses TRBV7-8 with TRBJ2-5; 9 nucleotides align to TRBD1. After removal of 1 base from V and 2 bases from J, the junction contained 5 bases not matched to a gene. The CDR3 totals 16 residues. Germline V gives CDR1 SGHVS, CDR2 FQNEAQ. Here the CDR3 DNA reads TGTGCCAGCAGCTTAGTAGAGACAGGGGGGCAAGAGACCCAGTACTTC. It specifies CASSLVETGGQETQYF.

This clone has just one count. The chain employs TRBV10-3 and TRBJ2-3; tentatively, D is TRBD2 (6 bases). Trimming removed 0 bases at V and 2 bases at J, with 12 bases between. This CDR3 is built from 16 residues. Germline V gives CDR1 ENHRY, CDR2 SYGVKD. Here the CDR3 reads CAISESIAGFTDTQYF. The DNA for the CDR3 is TGTGCCATCAGTGAGTCGATTGCGGGGTTCACAGATACGCAGTATTTT.